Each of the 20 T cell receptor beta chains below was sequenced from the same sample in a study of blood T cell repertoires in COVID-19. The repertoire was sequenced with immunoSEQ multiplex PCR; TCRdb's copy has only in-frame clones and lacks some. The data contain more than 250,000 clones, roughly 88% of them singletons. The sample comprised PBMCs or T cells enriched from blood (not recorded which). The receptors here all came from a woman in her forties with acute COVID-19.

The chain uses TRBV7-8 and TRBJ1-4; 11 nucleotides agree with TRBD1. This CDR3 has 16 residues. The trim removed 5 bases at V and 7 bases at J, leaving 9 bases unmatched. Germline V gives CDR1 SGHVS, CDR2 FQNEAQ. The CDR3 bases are TGTGCCAGCAGCCTGGACAGGGGGCGGCCGGGTGAAAAACTGTTTTTT. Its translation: CASSLDRGRPGEKLFF.

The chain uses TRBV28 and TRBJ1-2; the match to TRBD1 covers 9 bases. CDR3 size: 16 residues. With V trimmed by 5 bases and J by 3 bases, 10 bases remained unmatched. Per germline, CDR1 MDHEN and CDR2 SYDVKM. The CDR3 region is CASSLTGGAFHYGYTF. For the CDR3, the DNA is TGTGCCAGCAGTCTCACAGGGGGCGCCTTTCACTATGGCTACACCTTC.

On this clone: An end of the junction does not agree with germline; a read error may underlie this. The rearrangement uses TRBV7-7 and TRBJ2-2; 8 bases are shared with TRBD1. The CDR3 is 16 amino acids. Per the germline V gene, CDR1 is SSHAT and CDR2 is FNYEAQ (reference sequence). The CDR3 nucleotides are TGTGCTAGCAGCAGAAGACAGGGGAGTAACACCGGGGAGCTGTTTTTT. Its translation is CASSRRQGSNTGELFF.

In nucleotides, the CDR3 is TGTGCCAGTACCGAGGGAGGGAACCCAGTGGAGACCCAGTACTTC. Its translation: CASTEGGNPVETQYF. The rearrangement links TRBV19 to TRBJ2-5, with 7 bases fitting TRBD2. The CDR3 consists of 15 residues. In germline, CDR1 is LNHDA, CDR2 SQIVND (reference sequence). V shed 7 bases, J shed 5 bases, and the junction held 13 bases outside the gene matches. Full variable domain (missing parts from reference TRBV19 and TRBJ2-5): DGGITQSPKYLFRKEGQNVTLSCEQNLNHDAMYWYRQDPGQGLRLIYYSQIVNDFQKGDIAEGYSVSREKKESFPLTVTSAQKNPTAFYLCASTEGGNPVETQYFGPGTRLLVL.

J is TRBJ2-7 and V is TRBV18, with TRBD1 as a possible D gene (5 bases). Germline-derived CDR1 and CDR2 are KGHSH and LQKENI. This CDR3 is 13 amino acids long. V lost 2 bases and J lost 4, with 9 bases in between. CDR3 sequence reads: CASSPSRDYEQYF. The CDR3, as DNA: TGTGCCAGCTCACCATCCAGGGATTACGAGCAGTACTTC.

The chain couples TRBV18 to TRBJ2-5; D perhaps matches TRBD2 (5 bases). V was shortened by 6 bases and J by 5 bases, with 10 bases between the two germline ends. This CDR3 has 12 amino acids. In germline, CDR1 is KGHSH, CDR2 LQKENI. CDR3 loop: CASSPPGETQYF. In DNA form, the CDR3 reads TGTGCCAGCTCGCCCCCGGGGGAGACCCAGTACTTC.

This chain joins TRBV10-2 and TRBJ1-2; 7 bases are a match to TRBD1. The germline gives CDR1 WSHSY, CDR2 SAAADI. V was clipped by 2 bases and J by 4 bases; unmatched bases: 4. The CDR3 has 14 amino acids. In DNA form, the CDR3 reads TGCGCCAGCAGTGAGAGGGCAGGGGGCTATGGCTACACCTTC. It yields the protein CASSERAGGYGYTF.

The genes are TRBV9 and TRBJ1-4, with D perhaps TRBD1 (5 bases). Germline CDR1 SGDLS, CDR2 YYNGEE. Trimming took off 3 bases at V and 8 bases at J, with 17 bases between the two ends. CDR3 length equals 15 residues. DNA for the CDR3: TGTGCCAGCAGCGGGAGCGGGACCCAGGCGGAAAAACTGTTTTTT. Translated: CASSGSGTQAEKLFF.

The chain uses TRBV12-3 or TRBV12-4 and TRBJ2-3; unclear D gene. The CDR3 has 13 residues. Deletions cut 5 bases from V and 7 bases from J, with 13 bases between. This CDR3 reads CASSATRYYTQYF. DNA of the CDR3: TGTGCCAGCAGTGCGACACGGTACTATACGCAGTATTTT.

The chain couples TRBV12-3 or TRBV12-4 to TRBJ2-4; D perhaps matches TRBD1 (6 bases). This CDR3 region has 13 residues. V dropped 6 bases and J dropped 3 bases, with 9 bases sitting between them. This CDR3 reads CASSPDSKNIQYF. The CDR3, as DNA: TGTGCCAGCAGCCCGGACAGCAAAAACATTCAGTACTTC.

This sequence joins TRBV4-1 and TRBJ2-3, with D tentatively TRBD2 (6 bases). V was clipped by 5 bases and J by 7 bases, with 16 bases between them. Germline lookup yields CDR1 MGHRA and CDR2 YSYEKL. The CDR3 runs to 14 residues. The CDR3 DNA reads TGCGCCAGCAGCTTCCGGGACTTACACCATACGCAGTATTTT. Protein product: CASSFRDLHHTQYF.

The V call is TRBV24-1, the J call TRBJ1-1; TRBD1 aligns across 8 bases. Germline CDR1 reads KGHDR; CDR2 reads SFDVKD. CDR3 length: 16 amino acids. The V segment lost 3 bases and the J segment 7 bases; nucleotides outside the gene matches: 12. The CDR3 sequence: CATSDTRTGLDGEAFF. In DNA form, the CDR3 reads TGTGCCACCAGTGATACTCGGACAGGGCTCGACGGTGAAGCTTTCTTT.

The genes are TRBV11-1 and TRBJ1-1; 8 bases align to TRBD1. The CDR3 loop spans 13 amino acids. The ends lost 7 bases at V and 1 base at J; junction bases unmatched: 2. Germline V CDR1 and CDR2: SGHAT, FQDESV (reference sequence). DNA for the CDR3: TGTGCCAGCACAGGACAGGGGAACACTGAAGCTTTCTTT. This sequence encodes CASTGQGNTEAFF.

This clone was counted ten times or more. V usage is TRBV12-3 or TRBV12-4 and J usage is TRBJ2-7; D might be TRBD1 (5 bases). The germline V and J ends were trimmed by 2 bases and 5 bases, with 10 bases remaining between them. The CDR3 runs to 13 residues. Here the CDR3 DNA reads TGTGCCAGCAGTTTATGGGCAGGGCACGAGCAGTACGTC. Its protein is CASSLWAGHEQYV.

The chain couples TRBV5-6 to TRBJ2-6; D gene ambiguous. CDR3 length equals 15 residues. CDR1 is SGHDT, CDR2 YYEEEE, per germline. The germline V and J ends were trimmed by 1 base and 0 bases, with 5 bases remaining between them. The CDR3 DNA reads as TGTGCCAGCAGCTTGCCGGTCTCTGGGGCCAACGTCCTGACTTTC. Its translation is CASSLPVSGANVLTF.

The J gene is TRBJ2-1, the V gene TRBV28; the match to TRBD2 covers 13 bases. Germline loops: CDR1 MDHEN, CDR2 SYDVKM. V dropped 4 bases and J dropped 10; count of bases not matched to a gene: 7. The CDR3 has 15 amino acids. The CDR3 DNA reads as TGTGCCAGCAGTTCCACTAGCGGGAGGGCCGGAGAGCAGTTCTTC. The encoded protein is CASSSTSGRAGEQFF.

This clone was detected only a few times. In DNA form, the CDR3 reads TGTGCCACCAGTGATTTTGGCAGGGCGAACACCGGGGAGCTGTTTTTT. It specifies CATSDFGRANTGELFF. This chain uses TRBV24-1 with TRBJ2-2, with D possibly matching TRBD1 (5 bases). Germline V gene sequence: CDR1 KGHDR, CDR2 SFDVKD. Trimming stripped 1 base from V and 0 bases from J, with 8 bases between. The CDR3 contains 16 residues.

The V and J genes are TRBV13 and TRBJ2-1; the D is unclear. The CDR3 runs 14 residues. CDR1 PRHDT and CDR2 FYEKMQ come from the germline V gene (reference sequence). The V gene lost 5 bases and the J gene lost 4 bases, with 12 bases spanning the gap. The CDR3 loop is CASSPKTLYNEQFF. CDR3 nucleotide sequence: TGTGCCAGCAGCCCAAAGACTCTTTACAATGAGCAGTTCTTC.

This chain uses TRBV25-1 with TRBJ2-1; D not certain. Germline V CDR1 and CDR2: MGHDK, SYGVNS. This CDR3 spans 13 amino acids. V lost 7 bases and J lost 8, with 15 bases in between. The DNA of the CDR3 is TGTGCCAGCACTAGAAGCCCGTTGGATGAGCAGTTCTTC. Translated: CASTRSPLDEQFF.

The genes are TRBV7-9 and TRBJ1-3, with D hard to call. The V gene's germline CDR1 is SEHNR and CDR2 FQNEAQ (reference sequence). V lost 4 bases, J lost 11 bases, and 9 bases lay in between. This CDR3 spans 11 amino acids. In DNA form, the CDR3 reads TGTGCCAGCAGCTACTCTGCCCCCATATATTTT. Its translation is CASSYSAPIYF.